This T cell receptor beta chain originates from a study of blood T cell repertoires in COVID-19. Study details: COVID-19 samples from acute and convalescent phases originated in the United States, Italy and Spain. In each case, the material was cDNA or gDNA derived from T cells, B-cell-depleted T cells, or PBMCs.

Per the original data handling: Using reference gene primer amplification, nucleated cell counts were estimated. Sequencing used immunoSEQ multiplex PCR; TCRdb keeps in-frame clones, though not all of them. V, J and clone size are taken as reported in that table, and D and trimming were inferred from the DNA itself. The sample shows some 150,000 clones, about 89% of them seen only once. CDR3 length: 14 residues. The trim removed 1 base at V and 3 bases at J, leaving 2 bases unmatched. In germline, CDR1 is GTSNPN, CDR2 SVGIG (reference sequence). This clone was seen only once. Sequenced material: peripheral blood. V and J are TRBV30 and TRBJ2-1; the match to TRBD2 covers 8 bases. The receptor was derived from a man in his sixties with active or convalescent COVID-19. CDR3 region: CAWSGGLDYNEQFF. The DNA for the CDR3 is TGTGCCTGGAGTGGGGGACTAGACTACAATGAGCAGTTCTTC.